Listed below are T cell receptor beta chains from one sample, sequenced in a study of blood T cell repertoires in COVID-19. Profiling relied on immunoSEQ multiplex PCR, and the TCRdb table lists in-frame clones only, not all of them. In the table there are about 230,000 clones, 85% to 90% of which are singletons. The specimen was peripheral blood. The receptors shown here come from a man in his fifties with COVID-19, enrolled during active disease. Both conserved end residues are part of each CDR3. D genes are given only for firm matches. Some rows mark clone size as missing; the rest say once, few, many or name a class of expanded clone.

v_call,d_call,clone_size,j_call,cdr3_nt,cdr3_aa
TRBV28,.,.,TRBJ2-7,TGTGCCAGCAGCTCTCCTTCGGGGTACGAGCAGTACTTC,CASSSPSGYEQYF
TRBV6-5,.,.,TRBJ2-7,TGTGCCAGCAGTTACGACACTTACGAGCAGTACTTC,CASSYDTYEQYF
TRBV5-6,.,.,TRBJ2-2,TGTGCCAGCACCCCGGCGCTGGGGGGGAACACCGGGGAGCTGTTTTTT,CASTPALGGNTGELFF
TRBV6-5,.,.,TRBJ1-1,TGTGCCAGCAGTTACTCTTGGGGGGGCACTGAAGCTTTCTTT,CASSYSWGGTEAFF
TRBV14,.,once,TRBJ1-1,TGTGCCAGCAGCCAAGTACGGGGGAACACTGAAGCTTTCTTT,CASSQVRGNTEAFF
TRBV28,.,few,TRBJ1-2,TGTGCCAGCAGTCCCCTAGGGACAACTAACTATGGCTACACCTTC,CASSPLGTTNYGYTF
TRBV10-1,.,.,TRBJ1-6,TGCGCCAGCCTAGACCGGGGGTTGTTTTATTCACCCCTCCACTTT,CASLDRGLFYSPLHF
TRBV28,.,.,TRBJ2-5,TGTGCCAGCAGCCAATTAGAAGGGGCAAAAGAGACCCAGTACTTC,CASSQLEGAKETQYF
TRBV27,.,.,TRBJ2-3,TGTGCCAGCAGCCCCGGGGGAGATACGCAGTATTTT,CASSPGGDTQYF
TRBV7-6,.,once,TRBJ2-1,TGTGCCAGCAGCCCTGGCGGGCCTAGCTCCTACAATGAGCAGTTCTTC,CASSPGGPSSYNEQFF
TRBV6-6,.,.,TRBJ2-2,TGTGCCAGCAGACTCCCTACCTCCTCCGGGGAGCTGTTTTTT,CASRLPTSSGELFF
TRBV6-5,TRBD2,.,TRBJ2-1,TGTGCCAGCAGTTACTCCGGGACTAGCGGGGCTTATGAGCAGTTCTTC,CASSYSGTSGAYEQFF
TRBV19,.,.,TRBJ1-5,TGTGCCAGCAAGGGAGGAGGCTTTCAGCCCCAGCATTTT,CASKGGGFQPQHF
TRBV27,TRBD2,.,TRBJ2-7,TGTGCCAGCAGTTCGACTAGCGGGAACTCCTACGAGCAGTACTTC,CASSSTSGNSYEQYF
TRBV6-4,.,.,TRBJ2-3,TGTGCCAGCAGTGACAGAGGCGGAGGCACAGATACGCAGTATTTT,CASSDRGGGTDTQYF
TRBV19,TRBD1,.,TRBJ2-2,TGTGCCAGTAGTTCGAGACAGGGGGCTATCACCGGGGAGCTGTTTTTT,CASSSRQGAITGELFF
TRBV19,.,once,TRBJ1-2,TGTGCCAGTAGAAGGCCAGGACTTAACTATGGCTACACCTTC,CASRRPGLNYGYTF
TRBV7-9,TRBD1,.,TRBJ1-2,TGTGCCAGCAGCCCACAGGGGCAGGGGAACTATGGCTACACCTTC,CASSPQGQGNYGYTF
TRBV21-1,.,.,TRBJ1-1,TGTGCCAGCAGCAAATACGGGCTGACAGGGGATACTGAAGCTTTCTTT,CASSKYGLTGDTEAFF
TRBV3-1/TRBV3-2,.,.,TRBJ2-5,TGTGCCAGCAGCCAAGGATCAGGTTGGGAGACCCAGTACTTC,CASSQGSGWETQYF
TRBV23-1,TRBD1,.,TRBJ2-7,TGCGCCAGCAGTCCATCTTGGGGCAGGGGGACCTACGAGCAGTACTTC,CASSPSWGRGTYEQYF
TRBV6-1,TRBD2,.,TRBJ2-7,TGTGCCAGCAGTGAAGACGTTGGCGGGAGCTACGAGCAGTACTTC,CASSEDVGGSYEQYF
TRBV3-1/TRBV3-2,TRBD1,.,TRBJ1-5,TGTGCCAGCGGGACAGCTAGTCTCAATCAGCCCCAGCATTTT,CASGTASLNQPQHF
TRBV5-8,TRBD1,once,TRBJ1-2,TGTGCCAGCAGCCCAAGACAGGGTGGCTACACCTTC,CASSPRQGGYTF
TRBV5-1,.,.,TRBJ1-1,TGCGCCAGCAGCTTGGGAAGGGAGATCGGACAGTTACTAAAAACAGAAGCTTTCTTT,CASSLGREIGQLLKTEAFF
TRBV7-3,.,.,TRBJ2-1,TGTGCCAGCAGCTTAGCCCAAGCCGGGGGTGAGCAGTTCTTC,CASSLAQAGGEQFF